Listed here is a single T cell receptor (beta chain). What it binds is not known. The data are from a study of shared clonotypes between healthy human individuals. Study-wide results and caveats: Clonotypes which were not shared had lower generation probabilities than clonotypes that all four donors shared.

Each replicate PCR on the sorted subsets used roughly 210 ng DNA (around 30,000 T cell genomes). Repertoires were generated with immunoSEQ multiplex PCR, while TCRdb's copy carries only in-frame clones and drops some. The sample shows over a million clones, approximately 97% of them seen only once. The study drew all its donors from Caucasian adults living in Nashville, Tennessee. V was trimmed by 0 bases and J by 0 bases, leaving 5 bases between them. The CDR3 contains 15 residues. CDR1 and CDR2 from the germline V gene are SGHDN and FVKESK. The TCR originated in a man aged 25 to 40 in good health. Source material: naive CD4+ T cells sorted from blood. Subset indicated: CD45RA+ positively selected. The chain links TRBV14 to TRBJ1-4; D remains unclear. This chain's CDR3 is CASSQEWSTNEKLFF. The CDR3 region has the DNA TGTGCCAGCAGCCAAGAATGGTCAACTAATGAAAAACTGTTTTTT.